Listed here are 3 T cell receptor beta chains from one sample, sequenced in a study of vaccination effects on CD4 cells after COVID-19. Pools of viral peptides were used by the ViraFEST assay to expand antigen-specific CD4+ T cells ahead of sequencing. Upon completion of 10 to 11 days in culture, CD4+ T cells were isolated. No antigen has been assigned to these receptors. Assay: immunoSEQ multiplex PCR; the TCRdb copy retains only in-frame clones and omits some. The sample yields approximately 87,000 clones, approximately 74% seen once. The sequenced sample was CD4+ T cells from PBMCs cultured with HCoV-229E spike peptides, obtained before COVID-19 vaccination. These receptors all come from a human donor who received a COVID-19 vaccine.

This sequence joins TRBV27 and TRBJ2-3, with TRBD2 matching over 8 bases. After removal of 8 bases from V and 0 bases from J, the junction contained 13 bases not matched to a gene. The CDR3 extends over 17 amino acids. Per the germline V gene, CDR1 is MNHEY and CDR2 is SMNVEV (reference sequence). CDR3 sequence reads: CASRTRGGASSTDTQYF. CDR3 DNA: TGTGCCAGCCGCACACGGGGGGGGGCGTCTAGCACAGATACGCAGTATTTT.

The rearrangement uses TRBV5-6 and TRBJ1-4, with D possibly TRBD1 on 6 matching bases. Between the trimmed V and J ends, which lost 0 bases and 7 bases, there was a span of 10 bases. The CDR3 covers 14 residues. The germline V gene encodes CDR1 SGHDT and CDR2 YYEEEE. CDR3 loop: CASSLAGAGEKLFF. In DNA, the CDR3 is TGTGCCAGCAGCTTGGCGGGGGCGGGTGAAAAACTGTTTTTT.

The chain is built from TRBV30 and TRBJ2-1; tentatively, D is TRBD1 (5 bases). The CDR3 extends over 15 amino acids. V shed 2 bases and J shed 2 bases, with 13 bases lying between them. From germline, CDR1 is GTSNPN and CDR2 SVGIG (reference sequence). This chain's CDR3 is CAWSRWGVAYNEQFF. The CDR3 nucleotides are TGTGCCTGGAGTCGTTGGGGCGTCGCCTACAATGAGCAGTTCTTC.